This T cell receptor (beta chain) was captured by sequencing in a study of T cells in Graves' hyperthyroidism and ophthalmopathy. The V gene end was trimmed by 6 bases and the J gene end by 0 bases; junction bases not matched to a gene: 5. In germline, CDR1 is SQVTM, CDR2 ANQGSEA. This CDR3 has 15 residues. Using RNA transcripts as the source, TCR beta CDR3 regions were amplified. The HTBI primer set was used in a first-round RT-PCR of the TCR CDR3. TCRdb used MiXCR to reprocess the multiplex PCR reads, holding one entry per CDR3 protein. The sample includes about 590,000 distinct CDR3 sequences, 15% to 18% of them seen just once. In patients aged 18 to 65, hyperthyroidism was newly diagnosed, with duration under 2 months. This clonotype was seen at least ten times. Its antigen remains unknown. General study results and limits: Ophthalmopathy and stable hyperthyroidism were told apart by a 13 V-J model. Blood also contained most expanded thyroid clonotypes above 0.001.

J is TRBJ2-3 and V is TRBV29-1; 11 bases are a match to TRBD2. The source of this sequence is a woman between 25 and 40 years old with Graves' hyperthyroidism. The sequenced sample was blood. The CDR3 loop is CSVVWTSGSTDTQYF. DNA of the CDR3: TGCAGCGTGGTCTGGACTAGCGGGAGCACAGATACGCAGTATTTT.